The 24 T cell receptor beta chains reported below all come from one sample, sequenced in a study of blood T cell repertoires in COVID-19. Libraries were prepared by immunoSEQ multiplex PCR; TCRdb keeps only in-frame clonotypes and omits some of them. The sample has around 31,000 clones, 80% to 90% seen once. Sequencing was done on a sample of peripheral blood. The receptors here all came from a man in his sixties with acute or convalescent COVID-19.

This clone was observed a single time. V gene TRBV5-5 combines with J gene TRBJ2-3; 7 bases are shared with TRBD1. Losses at the gene ends were 0 bases for V and 4 bases for J; bases not matched to a gene: 2. Germline V gene sequence: CDR1 SGHKS, CDR2 YYEKEE (reference sequence). The CDR3 covers 14 residues. CDR3 in amino acids: CASSLDRGPDTQYF. The CDR3 nucleotides are TGTGCCAGCAGCTTGGACAGGGGACCAGATACGCAGTATTTT.

V gene TRBV7-6 combines with J gene TRBJ2-3; the match to TRBD2 covers 7 bases. There are 18 residues in the CDR3. The ends lost 5 bases at V and 1 base at J; junction bases unmatched: 15. From germline, CDR1 is SGHVS and CDR2 FNYEAQ. CDR3 region: CASSRVGALAGGTDTQYF. CDR3 bases: TGTGCCAGCAGCCGGGTAGGGGCGTTGGCGGGGGGCACAGATACGCAGTATTTT.

This clone was found once. The chain couples TRBV13 to TRBJ2-1; 7 nucleotides align to TRBD2. V gave up 5 bases and J gave up 9 bases; unmatched junction bases: 7. The CDR3 has 13 amino acids. CDR1 is PRHDT and CDR2 is FYEKMQ in the germline V gene (reference sequence). This CDR3 reads CASSLTGGSEQFF. CDR3 in DNA: TGTGCCAGCAGCCTCACGGGGGGAAGTGAGCAGTTCTTC.

The rearrangement joins TRBV14 to TRBJ2-1; 7 positions agree with TRBD1. The V gene end was trimmed by 4 bases and the J gene end by 16 bases; junction bases not matched to a gene: 13. The CDR3 spans 13 residues. The germline V gene encodes CDR1 SGHDN and CDR2 FVKESK. The CDR3 nucleotides are TGTGCCAGCAGCCCTCCCGATGTAACAGGGGTTTTCTTC. It translates to CASSPPDVTGVFF.

J is TRBJ1-2 and V is TRBV14; D ambiguous. V was shortened by 3 bases and J by 4 bases, with 12 bases between the two germline ends. The CDR3 contains 14 residues. Per germline, CDR1 SGHDN and CDR2 FVKESK. CDR3 sequence reads: CASSQQPGAYGYTF. The DNA for the CDR3 is TGTGCCAGCAGCCAGCAACCGGGAGCCTATGGCTACACCTTC.

V usage is TRBV5-1 and J usage is TRBJ2-7, with D unresolved. Trimming took 5 bases from V and 1 from J, leaving 13 bases between them. The germline CDR1 and CDR2 sequences are SGHRS and YFSETQ. CDR3 length: 14 residues. CDR3 bases: TGCGCCAGCAGGGCCCAGGATCGTTCCTACGAGCAGTACTTC. Its translation is CASRAQDRSYEQYF.

This clone was observed once. This chain uses TRBV15 with TRBJ2-1; 14 bases map to TRBD2. This CDR3 spans 19 amino acids. Looked up from germline, CDR1 is LNHNV and CDR2 is YYDKDF (reference sequence). V shed 0 bases, J shed 7 bases, and the junction held 11 bases outside the gene matches. The DNA of the CDR3 is TGTGCCACCAGCAGAGAAGCGATCGGGACTAGCGGGAGAGCGAATGAGCAGTTCTTC. Translated: CATSREAIGTSGRANEQFF.

The chain links TRBV28 to TRBJ2-7; D unclear. The CDR3 is 14 residues long. Trimming stripped 1 base from V and 2 bases from J, with 9 bases between. CDR1 MDHEN and CDR2 SYDVKM come from the germline V gene. The CDR3 DNA follows: TGTGCCAGCAGTTTATTCGGTCCTACCTACGAGCAGTACTTC. Translating gives CASSLFGPTYEQYF.

This clone was seen only once. The chain couples TRBV28 to TRBJ1-5; D gene uncertain. The CDR3 is 16 residues long. CDR1 is MDHEN, CDR2 SYDVKM, per germline. Trimming removed 5 bases from V and 0 bases from J, with 14 bases in between. CDR3 amino acids: CASSGNAIGSNQPQHF. The DNA of the CDR3 is TGTGCCAGCAGTGGTAATGCGATCGGTAGCAATCAGCCCCAGCATTTT.

The genes are TRBV5-8 and TRBJ1-2; D not certain. Trimming took off 0 bases at V and 2 bases at J, with 8 bases between the two ends. The germline V gene encodes CDR1 SGHTS and CDR2 YDEGEE. The CDR3 length is 14 residues. CDR3 in amino acids: CASSLGSPNYGYTF. The CDR3 region has the DNA TGTGCCAGCAGCTTGGGGAGCCCCAACTATGGCTACACCTTC.

The chain couples TRBV7-2 to TRBJ2-7; D is perhaps TRBD1 (5 bases). CDR3 length equals 12 residues. V was shortened by 5 bases and J by 4 bases, with 9 bases between the two germline ends. CDR1 and CDR2 from the germline V gene are SGHTA and FQGNSA. DNA of the CDR3: TGTGCCAGCAGCCCAGACAGATACGAGCAGTACTTC. Translated, it gives CASSPDRYEQYF.

The chain uses TRBV2 and TRBJ2-1; D is uncertain. Per germline, CDR1 SNHLY and CDR2 FYNNEI. The germline V and J ends were trimmed by 6 bases and 0 bases, with 15 bases remaining between them. The length of the CDR3 is 16 residues. CDR3 coding DNA: TGTGCCAGCAGCCTCATAATTCGGAGCTCCTACAATGAGCAGTTCTTC. Encoded protein: CASSLIIRSSYNEQFF.

The chain is built from TRBV7-2 and TRBJ2-7; maybe TRBD2 (5 bases). CDR3 length: 14 amino acids. The germline V gene encodes CDR1 SGHTA and CDR2 FQGNSA. The V gene lost 4 bases and the J gene lost 4 bases, with 14 bases spanning the gap. In DNA form, the CDR3 reads TGTGCCAGCAGCTCTTCAGGAGGACCTTACGAGCAGTACTTC. Translation gives CASSSSGGPYEQYF.

The V call is TRBV18, the J call TRBJ1-3; no clear D gene. The germline gives CDR1 KGHSH, CDR2 LQKENI. The CDR3 consists of 13 residues. Trimming shortened V by 6 bases and J by 0 bases, and 6 bases separated the two germline ends. CDR3 nucleotide sequence: TGTGCCAGCTCGAGTAGCTCTGGAAACACCATATATTTT. It yields the protein CASSSSSGNTIYF. Full variable domain (rest looked up from reference TRBV18 and TRBJ1-3): NAGVMQNPRHLVRRRGQEARLRCSPMKGHSHVYWYRQLPEEGLKFMVYLQKENIIDESGMPKERFSAEFPKEGPSILRIQQVVRGDSAAYFCASSSSSGNTIYFGEGSWLTVV.

V gene TRBV18 combines with J gene TRBJ2-2, with D possibly matching TRBD1 (6 bases). The V gene lost 4 bases and the J gene lost 4 bases, with 13 bases spanning the gap. The CDR3 totals 15 residues. CDR1 and CDR2 from the germline V gene are KGHSH and LQKENI. This CDR3 reads CASSLRGVGTGELFF. The CDR3 nucleotides are TGTGCCAGCTCACTCAGGGGTGTCGGCACCGGGGAGCTGTTTTTT.

The table lists this clone with a count of one. The chain combines TRBV5-6 with TRBJ1-4, with D unresolved. V was clipped by 1 base and J by 8 bases, with 15 bases between them. CDR3 size: 15 residues. Per germline, CDR1 SGHDT and CDR2 YYEEEE. The CDR3 protein is CASSLSGRVEEKLFF. The CDR3, as DNA: TGTGCCAGCAGCTTGAGCGGCCGGGTGGAAGAAAAACTGTTTTTT.

The CDR3: CASSSGQGVPWGEQYF. CDR3 in DNA: TGTGCCAGCAGTTCCGGACAGGGGGTGCCCTGGGGCGAGCAGTACTTC. The rearrangement uses TRBV27 and TRBJ2-7, with 10 positions matching TRBD1. CDR3 length equals 16 residues. The V and J ends lost 4 bases and 6 bases, in that order; junction bases with no gene match: 12. CDR1 and CDR2 from the germline V gene are MNHEY and SMNVEV (reference sequence).

This clone is labeled medium-sized (0.01 to 0.1%). The J gene is TRBJ2-7, the V gene TRBV28; D is unclear. The CDR3 is 11 residues long. Per the germline V gene, CDR1 is MDHEN and CDR2 is SYDVKM. Trimming pared 6 bases from V and 12 bases from J, leaving 15 bases between. For the CDR3, the DNA is TGTGCCAGCAGCTACACGGGTAGGTGGTACTTC. As protein: CASSYTGRWYF. Filled out from reference TRBV28 and TRBJ2-7, the complete variable domain reads DVKVTQSSRYLVKRTGEKVFLECVQDMDHENMFWYRQDPGLGLRLIYFSYDVKMKEKGDIPEGYSVSREKKERFSLILESASTNQTSMYLCASSYTGRWYFGPGTRLTVT.

The chain is built from TRBV28 and TRBJ1-1; D may be TRBD1 (6 bases). CDR1 and CDR2 from the germline V gene are MDHEN and SYDVKM. Trimming pared 5 bases from V and 1 base from J, leaving 11 bases between. The CDR3 is 14 residues long. DNA for the CDR3: TGTGCCAGCAGTCTCATAGGGGGGAACACTGAAGCTTTCTTT. Its translation: CASSLIGGNTEAFF. The full variable domain, rest sourced from reference TRBV28 and TRBJ1-1, is DVKVTQSSRYLVKRTGEKVFLECVQDMDHENMFWYRQDPGLGLRLIYFSYDVKMKEKGDIPEGYSVSREKKERFSLILESASTNQTSMYLCASSLIGGNTEAFFGQGTRLTVV.

This sequence joins TRBV13 and TRBJ2-3; D may be TRBD1 (5 bases). The germline V gene encodes CDR1 PRHDT and CDR2 FYEKMQ (reference sequence). The length of the CDR3 is 19 residues. V was cut by 2 bases and J by 2 bases, with 23 bases left in between. The CDR3: CASSLQQADFGAHTDTQYF. For the CDR3, the DNA is TGTGCCAGCAGCTTACAACAGGCAGATTTCGGCGCCCACACAGATACGCAGTATTTT.

The chain combines TRBV19 with TRBJ1-2; 7 nucleotides agree with TRBD1. Germline CDR1 and CDR2: LNHDA and SQIVND (reference sequence). The trim removed 9 bases at V and 0 bases at J, leaving 4 bases unmatched. The CDR3 runs to 13 residues. As DNA, the CDR3 is TGTGCCAGCGGGACAGCCACTAACTATGGCTACACCTTC. Protein product: CASGTATNYGYTF.

The CDR3 DNA follows: TGTGCCAGCAGTGGCCAGGGTCCGCTAGGTTCCTACGAGCAGTACTTC. Its protein is CASSGQGPLGSYEQYF. The chain carries TRBV6-1 and TRBJ2-7, with a possible D match to TRBD1 (5 bases). The V and J ends lost 4 bases and 1 base respectively, with 17 bases between them. The CDR3 is 16 residues long. CDR1 and CDR2 (germline): MNHNS, SASEGT.

The J gene is TRBJ1-2, the V gene TRBV7-3; tentatively, D is TRBD1 (5 bases). Germline V CDR1 and CDR2: SGHTA, FQGTGA. V lost 2 bases, J lost 8 bases, and 15 bases lay in between. The CDR3 loop spans 14 amino acids. CDR3 coding DNA: TGTGCCAGCAGCTTATCCCCCGGGGGGTCCGGCTACACCTTC. Amino acid sequence: CASSLSPGGSGYTF.

The chain links TRBV5-1 to TRBJ1-2; 8 bases fit TRBD1. The germline V gene has CDR1 SGHRS and CDR2 YFSETQ. The CDR3 contains 14 residues. The junction had 1 base not matched to a gene; V was cut back by 3 bases and J by 0 bases. The chain's CDR3 is CASSSGQANYGYTF. CDR3 DNA: TGCGCCAGCAGCTCGGGACAGGCTAACTATGGCTACACCTTC. Full variable domain (remainder filled in from reference TRBV5-1 and TRBJ1-2): KAGVTQTPRYLIKTRGQQVTLSCSPISGHRSVSWYQQTPGQGLQFLFEYFSETQRNKGNFPGRFSGRQFSNSRSEMNVSTLELGDSALYLCASSSGQANYGYTFGSGTRLTVV.